The 6 T cell receptor beta chains reported below all come from one sample, sequenced in a study of Graves' ophthalmopathy and Graves' hyperthyroidism. Amplified material comprised TCR beta CDR3 regions derived from RNA transcripts. After a first-round RT-PCR with HTBI primers, a second-round multiplex PCR was run. A single record per CDR3 protein comes from TCRdb applying MiXCR to the multiplex PCR reads. Altogether about 740,000 distinct CDR3 sequences are present, roughly 41% being singletons, with the ten largest covering 40% to 45%. The sequencing sample was made of peripheral blood. Receptor source: an adult man with Graves' ophthalmopathy.

This CDR3 reads CASTWTGGYSVVDETQYF. CDR3 nucleotides: TGTGCCAGCACCTGGACAGGGGGCTATTCTGTGGTTGATGAGACCCAGTACTTC. This chain connects TRBV12-3 or TRBV12-4 to TRBJ2-5; 11 positions match TRBD1. J gave up 5 bases and V 7 bases, and 18 bases lay outside the gene matches. The CDR3 extends over 18 amino acids.

Note on this clonotype: Germline is not matched at one junction end, which may reflect a read error. The chain recombines TRBV4-3 with TRBJ2-5; a weak D match, TRBD1 (6 bases). In germline, CDR1 is LGHNA, CDR2 YSLEER. This CDR3 is 13 amino acids long. The CDR3 DNA reads as TGCGCCAGCAGCCAAACAGGGCCGGGACCTCCGAACTTC. Amino acids: CASSQTGPGPPNF.

This clonotype came up a few times. The V gene is TRBV25-1, the J gene TRBJ1-6; D perhaps matches TRBD1 (6 bases). The germline CDR1 and CDR2 sequences are MGHDK and SYGVNS. The CDR3 covers 14 residues. Deletions cut 5 bases from V and 9 bases from J, with 14 bases between. CDR3 residues: CASSFMRGGSPLHF. Written as DNA, the CDR3 is TGTGCCAGCAGTTTCATGCGAGGGGGTTCACCCCTCCACTTT.

The V and J genes are TRBV25-1 and TRBJ1-2, with D possibly being TRBD1 (6 bases). CDR3 length: 15 amino acids. CDR1 MGHDK and CDR2 SYGVNS come from the germline V gene. V was shortened by 5 bases and J by 0 bases, with 13 bases between the two germline ends. The CDR3 loop reads CASSLSGGPNYGYTF. CDR3 DNA sequence: TGTGCCAGCAGTTTATCCGGGGGGCCTAACTATGGCTACACCTTC.

This clonotype was seen many times. J is TRBJ2-7 and V is TRBV29-1; D call uncertain. In germline, CDR1 is SQVTM, CDR2 ANQGSEA. The CDR3 is made up of 11 amino acids. Trimming stripped 4 bases from V and 6 bases from J, with 10 bases between. CDR3 in DNA: TGCAGCGTTGCTGAGAAGAGCGAGCAGTACTTC. It codes for CSVAEKSEQYF.

Of note for this clonotype: The junction and the germline gene differ at one end; a read error may be behind it. V usage is TRBV24-1 and J usage is TRBJ1-1; D may be TRBD1 (5 bases). From germline, CDR1 is KGHDR and CDR2 SFDVKD. The CDR3 totals 15 residues. CDR3: CASSIPGSVNTEAFF. DNA of the CDR3: TGTGCCAGCAGTATACCAGGGTCCGTGAACACTGAAGCTTTCTTT.